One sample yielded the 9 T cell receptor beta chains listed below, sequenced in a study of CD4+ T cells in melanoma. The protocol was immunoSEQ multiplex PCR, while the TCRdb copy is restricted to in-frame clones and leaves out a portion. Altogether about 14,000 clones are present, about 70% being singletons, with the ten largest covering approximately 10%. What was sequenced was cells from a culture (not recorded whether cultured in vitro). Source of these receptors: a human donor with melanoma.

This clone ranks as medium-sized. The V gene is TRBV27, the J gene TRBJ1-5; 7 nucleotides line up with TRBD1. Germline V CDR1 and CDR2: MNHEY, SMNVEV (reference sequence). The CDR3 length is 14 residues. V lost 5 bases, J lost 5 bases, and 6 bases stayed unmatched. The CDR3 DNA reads TGTGCCAGCAGTAGGAGTCAGGGGGATCAGCCCCAGCATTTT. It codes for CASSRSQGDQPQHF.

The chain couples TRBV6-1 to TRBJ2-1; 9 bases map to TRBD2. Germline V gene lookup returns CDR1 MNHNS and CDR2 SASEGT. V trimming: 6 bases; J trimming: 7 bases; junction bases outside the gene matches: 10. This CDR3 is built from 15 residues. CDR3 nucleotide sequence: TGTGCCAGCAGCTTAGGGGCGGGGGGGCCAAATGAGCAGTTCTTC. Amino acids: CASSLGAGGPNEQFF.

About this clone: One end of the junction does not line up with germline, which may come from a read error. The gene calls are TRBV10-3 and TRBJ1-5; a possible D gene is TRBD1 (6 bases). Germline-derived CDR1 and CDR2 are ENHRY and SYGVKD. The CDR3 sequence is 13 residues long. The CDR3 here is CASSHRDGQPQHF. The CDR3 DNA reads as TGTGCCAGCAGTCACAGGGATGGCCAGCCCCAGCATTTT.

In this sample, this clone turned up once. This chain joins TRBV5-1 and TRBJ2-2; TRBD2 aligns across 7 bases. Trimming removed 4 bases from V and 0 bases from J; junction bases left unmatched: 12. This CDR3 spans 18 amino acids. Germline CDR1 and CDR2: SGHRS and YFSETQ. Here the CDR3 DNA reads TGCGCCAGCAGCATCACCCTACGACTAGCAGCGAACACCGGGGAGCTGTTTTTT. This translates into CASSITLRLAANTGELFF.

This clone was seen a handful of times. CDR3 region: CASSSTSTSTDTQYF. CDR3 sequence (DNA): TGTGCCAGCAGCTCCACTAGCACTAGCACAGATACGCAGTATTTT. This rearrangement joins TRBV7-2 to TRBJ2-3; D might be TRBD2 (6 bases). Looked up from germline, CDR1 is SGHTA and CDR2 is FQGNSA. The CDR3 runs to 15 residues. The V gene lost 4 bases and the J gene lost 0 bases, with 11 bases spanning the gap.

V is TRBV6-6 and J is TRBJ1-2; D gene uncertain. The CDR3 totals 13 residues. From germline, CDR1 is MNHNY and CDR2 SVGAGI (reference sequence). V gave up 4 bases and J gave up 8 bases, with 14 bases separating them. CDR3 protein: CASSLQSGGGYTF. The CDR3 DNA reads TGTGCCAGCAGTTTACAGTCTGGAGGGGGCTACACCTTC.

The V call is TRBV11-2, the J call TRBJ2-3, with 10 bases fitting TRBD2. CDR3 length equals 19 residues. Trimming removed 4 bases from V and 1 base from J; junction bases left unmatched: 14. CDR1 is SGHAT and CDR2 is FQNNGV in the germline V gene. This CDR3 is CASSSYPLSGTSGTDTQYF. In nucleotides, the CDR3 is TGTGCCAGCAGCTCGTACCCCCTTTCCGGGACTAGCGGCACAGATACGCAGTATTTT.

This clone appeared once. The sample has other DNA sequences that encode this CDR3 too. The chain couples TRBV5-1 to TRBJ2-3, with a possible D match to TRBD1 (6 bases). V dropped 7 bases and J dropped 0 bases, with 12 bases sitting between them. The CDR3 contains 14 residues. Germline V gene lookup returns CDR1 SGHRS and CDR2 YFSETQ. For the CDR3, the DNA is TGCGCCAGCCTCAGGGGCGGGAGCACAGATACGCAGTATTTT. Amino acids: CASLRGGSTDTQYF.

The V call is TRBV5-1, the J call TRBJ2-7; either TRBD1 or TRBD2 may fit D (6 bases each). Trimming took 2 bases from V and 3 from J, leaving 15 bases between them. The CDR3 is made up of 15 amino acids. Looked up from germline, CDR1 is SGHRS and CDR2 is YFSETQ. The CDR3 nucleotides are TGCGCCAGCAGCTTCGTGTGGGGGGCCGGCTACGAGCAGTACTTC. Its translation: CASSFVWGAGYEQYF.